These 27 T cell receptor gamma chains were sequenced from one sample in a study of γδ T cells in repeated Plasmodium falciparum infection (dated by TCRdb to the early 2020s). Vgamma9/Vdelta2+ and Vdelta2-negative gammadelta T cell populations were flow-sorted from peripheral blood mononuclear cells for bulk TCR repertoire analysis. The library was made by multiplex PCR. The reads were generated on an Illumina MiSeq. TCRdb called clones from the public reads with CATT, and repeated DNA sequences were later combined into one row. The sample table lists roughly 32,000 gamma-chain clones, almost 1.5% of them with a count of one. Approximately 19% of the sample rests with the top ten. The specimen sequenced was gamma-delta T cells from blood. These receptors originate from a pool of human donors (malaria-infected and uninfected, not separated).

This clone was recorded many times. The protein TCRdb lists belongs to a much larger clone and differs from this DNA's translation at residue 5, which points to a read error; the protein shown is made from the DNA. The chain recombines TRGV3 with TRGJ1 or TRGJ2. The J gene is not listed in TCRdb, so it was assigned here from a DNA match to germline. Per the germline V gene, CDR1 is VTNTFY and CDR2 is YDVSTARD (reference sequence). The CDR3 covers 13 residues. CDR3 in DNA: TGTGCCACCTGGGGCAGGCCAGCGGTAGGGAAACTCTTT. Translating it yields CATWGRPAVGKLF.

Judged by abundance, this clone is large. The sample has other DNA sequences that encode this CDR3 too. The rearrangement links TRGV9 to TRGJ1 or TRGJ2. The ends lost 3 bases at V and 10 bases at J; junction bases unmatched: 9. This CDR3 is built from 12 residues. CDR1 GITISATS and CDR2 ISYDGTV come from the germline V gene (reference sequence). The CDR3 protein is CALWEPRVKKLF. CDR3 coding DNA: TGTGCCTTGTGGGAGCCCCGAGTGAAGAAACTCTTT.

Points on this clone: A read error likely explains why the TCRdb protein, taken from a much larger clone, differs from this DNA's translation at residue 7; the protein shown is translated from the DNA. The chain has TRGV9 and TRGJP. The J gene, not given by TCRdb, was assigned here from a germline match of the nucleotide sequence. The V gene's germline CDR1 is GITISATS and CDR2 ISYDGTV (reference sequence). This CDR3 is 17 amino acids long. V shed 3 bases, J shed 6 bases, and the junction held 8 bases outside the gene matches. CDR3 DNA sequence: TGTGCCTTGTGGGAGACCCTGGTAGAGTTGGGCAAAAAAATCAAGGTATTT. Amino acids: CALWETLVELGKKIKVF.

To note about this clone: TCRdb assigns this DNA the protein of a much larger clone, which departs from its translation at residue 4; this likely reflects a read error, and the protein shown comes from translating the DNA. The chain recombines TRGV4 with TRGJ1 or TRGJ2. The CDR3 runs to 13 residues. From germline, CDR1 is EGSTGY and CDR2 YDSYTSSV. The CDR3: CATRDRVYYKKLF. As DNA, the CDR3 is TGTGCCACCAGGGATAGGGTTTATTATAAGAAACTCTTT.

In this sample, this clone turned up a few times. The protein held in TCRdb is that of a much larger clone and does not match this DNA's translation at residue 4, likely because of a read error; the protein shown is translated from the DNA. J is TRGJP and V is TRGV9. The J gene, missing from TCRdb, was assigned here through DNA to germline matching. Germline-derived CDR1 and CDR2 are GITISATS and ISYDGTV (reference sequence). This CDR3 has 18 amino acids. This chain's CDR3 is CALREVQVVELGKKIKVF. CDR3 sequence (DNA): TGTGCCTTGCGGGAGGTGCAAGTGGTGGAGTTGGGCAAAAAAATCAAGGTATTT.

In its sample, this clone was seen a few times. This DNA translates differently at residue 6 from the TCRdb protein, which is that of a much larger clone; a read error is likely, and the protein shown is the DNA's own translation. The V call is TRGV9, the J call TRGJ1 or TRGJ2. Here the J gene came from matching the DNA to germline, since TCRdb omits it. V dropped 3 bases and J dropped 12; count of bases not matched to a gene: 8. The CDR3 is 11 residues long. Germline CDR1 and CDR2: GITISATS and ISYDGTV (reference sequence). The CDR3 nucleotides are TGTGCCTTGTGGGAGCGAAAAGTGAAACTCTTT. Translated, it gives CALWERKVKLF.

This clone came up many times. The protein held in TCRdb is that of a much larger clone and does not match this DNA's translation at residue 11, likely because of a read error; the protein shown is translated from the DNA. This rearrangement joins TRGV9 to TRGJP. The J gene, absent from TCRdb, was called here by matching the DNA to germline. Germline V gives CDR1 GITISATS, CDR2 ISYDGTV (reference sequence). This CDR3 spans 16 amino acids. CDR3 loop: CALWEVRGLGEKIKVF. In DNA, the CDR3 is TGTGCCTTGTGGGAGGTGCGTGGGTTGGGCGAAAAAATCAAGGTATTT.

About this clone: TCRdb shows a much larger clone's protein in place of this DNA's translation, and the two differ at residue 10, likely through a read error; the protein shown is translated from the DNA. The chain uses TRGV9 and TRGJ1 or TRGJ2. No J gene is reported in TCRdb; it was inferred here by comparing the DNA with germline. The CDR3 runs 14 residues. The germline V gene has CDR1 GITISATS and CDR2 ISYDGTV (reference sequence). The CDR3 region is CALWETQDYCKKLF. CDR3 nucleotides: TGTGCCTTGTGGGAGACCCAGGATTATTGTAAGAAACTCTTT.

Only a few counts were recorded for this clone. The protein in TCRdb stems from a much larger clone and differs at residue 17 from this DNA's translation, likely a read error; here the protein is translated from the DNA. The V gene reported is TRGV9; the J gene is uncalled. The CDR3 has 19 amino acids. Germline CDR1 is GITISATS and CDR2 is ISYDGTV (reference sequence). CDR3 residues: CALWDETGVGELGKKIEVF. As DNA, the CDR3 is TGTGCCTTGTGGGATGAAACCGGAGTGGGAGAGTTGGGCAAAAAAATCGAGGTATTT.

As for this clone: TCRdb records a much larger clone's protein for this DNA, with a difference at residue 4 that likely arises from a read error; the protein given is the translation of the DNA. V is TRGV9 and J is TRGJ1 or TRGJ2. No J gene is reported in TCRdb; it was inferred here by comparing the DNA with germline. CDR3 length: 13 amino acids. Per germline, CDR1 GITISATS and CDR2 ISYDGTV (reference sequence). In DNA, the CDR3 is TGTGCCTTGGGGGAGGCGGCACATTATAAGAAACTCTTT. Translated: CALGEAAHYKKLF.

Concerning this clone: TCRdb records a much larger clone's protein for this DNA, with a difference at residue 11 that likely arises from a read error; the protein given is the translation of the DNA. This rearrangement joins TRGV3 to TRGJ1 or TRGJ2. The J gene is not listed in TCRdb, so it was assigned here from a DNA match to germline. CDR3 length equals 14 residues. In germline, CDR1 is VTNTFY, CDR2 YDVSTARD (reference sequence). CDR3 DNA sequence: TGTGCCACCTGGGACAGGCGGTATTATTATAGGAAACTCTTT. Translating gives CATWDRRYYYRKLF.

The table lists this clone with many counts. This sequence joins TRGV4 and TRGJ1 or TRGJ2. This CDR3 comprises 12 residues. Germline CDR1 is EGSTGY and CDR2 is YDSYTSSV. Trimming at V came to 3 bases and at J to 4 bases, leaving 3 bases not matched to a gene. As DNA, the CDR3 is TGTGCCACCTGGGATCGGTATTATAAGAAACTCTTT. Translated, it gives CATWDRYYKKLF.

This clone has only a few counts. The protein recorded in TCRdb matches a much larger clone and deviates from this DNA's translation at residue 7, suggesting a read error; the protein here is obtained by translating the DNA. The rearrangement uses TRGV4 and TRGJ1 or TRGJ2. Here the J gene was assigned by germline matching of the DNA, as TCRdb has none. Trimming at V came to 5 bases and at J to 11 bases, leaving 9 bases not matched to a gene. The germline gives CDR1 EGSTGY, CDR2 YDSYTSSV. The CDR3 has 11 amino acids. The CDR3 reads CATWVTSQKLF. The CDR3 region has the DNA TGTGCCACCTGGGTCACGTCTCAGAAACTCTTT.

This clone was counted at least ten times. The protein TCRdb gives is from a much larger clone and does not agree with this DNA's translation at residue 9, likely a read error; the protein shown here comes from the DNA. This rearrangement joins TRGV3 to TRGJ1 or TRGJ2. CDR3 length: 15 residues. Germline CDR1 VTNTFY, CDR2 YDVSTARD (reference sequence). The V gene end was trimmed by 0 bases and the J gene end by 4 bases; junction bases not matched to a gene: 9. CDR3 amino acids: CATWDRRICYYKKLF. CDR3 coding DNA: TGTGCCACCTGGGACAGGCGAATCTGCTATTATAAGAAACTCTTT.

There are many counts of this clone. Only one base separates this from a far larger clonotype, so it likely reflects a read error. Within the sample, other DNA sequences also encode this same CDR3. The V gene is listed as TRGV2; no J gene was called. Germline V gives CDR1 EGSNGY, CDR2 YDSYNSKV. This CDR3 region has 12 residues. The CDR3 DNA reads as TGTGCCACCTGGGACTCGTGGTATAAGAAGCTCTTT. Translating it yields CATWDSWYKKLF.

About this clone: TCRdb shows a much larger clone's protein in place of this DNA's translation, and the two differ at residue 6, likely through a read error; the protein shown is translated from the DNA. The chain combines TRGV9 with TRGJ1 or TRGJ2. No J segment appears in TCRdb, so it was assigned here by matching the sequence to germline. Germline CDR1 reads GITISATS; CDR2 reads ISYDGTV (reference sequence). The V gene end was trimmed by 2 bases and the J gene end by 8 bases; junction bases not matched to a gene: 21. The CDR3 totals 17 residues. In DNA form, the CDR3 reads TGTGCCTTGTGGGAGGCGCGGGGTCAATCAGCCTCTGATAAGAAACTCTTT. It specifies CALWEARGQSASDKKLF.

This clone was counted at least ten times. The protein held in TCRdb is that of a much larger clone and does not match this DNA's translation at residue 9, likely because of a read error; the protein shown is translated from the DNA. The J gene was not called, though the V gene is TRGV9. This CDR3 region has 11 residues. Looked up from germline, CDR1 is GITISATS and CDR2 is ISYDGTV (reference sequence). The CDR3: CALWEVSVRLF. CDR3 nucleotides: TGTGCCTTGTGGGAGGTGTCGGTGAGACTCTTT.

This clone showed up many times. TCRdb has a much larger clone's protein, which differs at residue 13 from the translation of this DNA, likely because of a read error; what is shown is the protein translated from the DNA. This chain joins TRGV9 and TRGJP. TCRdb carries no J gene annotation; the J gene was assigned here by matching the DNA with germline. Per the germline V gene, CDR1 is GITISATS and CDR2 is ISYDGTV (reference sequence). The CDR3 has 17 residues. The CDR3 sequence is CALWEVLSELGKRIKVF. Here the CDR3 DNA reads TGTGCCTTGTGGGAGGTGCTCTCTGAGTTGGGCAAAAGAATCAAGGTATTT.

There are a few counts of this clone. Only one base separates this from a far larger clonotype, so it likely reflects a read error. There is no J gene call, but TRGV2 is given as the V gene. The CDR3 runs 10 residues. From germline, CDR1 is EGSNGY and CDR2 YDSYNSKV. CDR3 protein: CATWDGPLLF. The CDR3 coding sequence is TGTGCCACATGGGACGGGCCCTTACTCTTT.

Remarks on this clone: TCRdb's protein, taken from a much larger clone, differs from this DNA's translation at residue 4, likely owing to a read error; the protein displayed comes from the DNA. The sample holds other DNA sequences that translate to the same CDR3. V usage is TRGV9 and J usage is TRGJP. As TCRdb names no J gene, one was assigned here on the basis of a DNA match to germline. Germline CDR1 is GITISATS and CDR2 is ISYDGTV (reference sequence). This CDR3 has 18 residues. CDR3 in amino acids: CALREVGTQELGKKIKVF. The DNA for the CDR3 is TGTGCCTTGAGGGAGGTGGGTACGCAAGAGTTGGGCAAAAAAATCAAGGTATTT.

This clone was observed at least ten times. TCRdb's protein and the translated DNA diverge at residue 7; the protein reported here is the translation of the DNA. The CDR3 DNA reads TGTGCCACCTGGGACGTTAGTGGGTATAAGAAACTCTTT. Translation gives CATWDVSGYKKLF. The V call is TRGV2, the J call TRGJ1 or TRGJ2. The CDR3 has 13 amino acids. The germline V gene has CDR1 EGSNGY and CDR2 YDSYNSKV. V lost 2 bases and J lost 7; bases outside the gene matches: 8.

This clone appeared a few times. TCRdb has a much larger clone's protein, which differs at residue 4 from the translation of this DNA, likely because of a read error; what is shown is the protein translated from the DNA. This chain connects TRGV8 to TRGJ1 or TRGJ2. Germline matching of the DNA provided the J gene here, since TCRdb leaves it blank. CDR3 size: 13 residues. The germline V gene has CDR1 VENAVY and CDR2 YDSYNSRV. The CDR3 loop is CATRDKAYYKKLF. The CDR3 region has the DNA TGTGCCACCCGGGATAAGGCGTATTATAAGAAACTCTTT.

This clone occurred many times. The TCRdb protein, from a much larger clone, departs from this DNA's translation at residue 11, likely by read error; the protein shown derives from the DNA. Other DNA variants within this sample encode the same CDR3. Called V gene: TRGV9; the J gene was not called. The germline gives CDR1 GITISATS, CDR2 ISYDGTV (reference sequence). CDR3 length: 13 amino acids. CDR3: CALWEDSYYKELF. The CDR3 DNA reads as TGTGCCTTGTGGGAGGACAGTTATTATAAGGAACTCTTT.

With regard to this clone: The protein that TCRdb holds for this DNA derives from a much larger clone and differs from the translated DNA at residue 8, which likely indicates a read error; the protein shown here is translated from the DNA. The chain carries TRGV9 and TRGJP. The J gene comes from matching the DNA to germline here; TCRdb lacks it. The CDR3 contains 17 residues. V lost 4 bases, J lost 6 bases, and 9 bases stayed unmatched. CDR1 is GITISATS and CDR2 is ISYDGTV in the germline V gene (reference sequence). DNA for the CDR3: TGTGCCTTGTGGGACCGAATCGGAGAGTTGGGCAAAAAAATCAAGGTATTT. Residues: CALWDRIGELGKKIKVF.

In the case of this clone: TCRdb's listed protein matches a much larger clone and diverges from this DNA's translation at residues 5 and 16, likely through a read error; the protein shown comes from the DNA. As DNA, the CDR3 is TGTGCCTTGTGGGTCCTGCAAGAGGTAGTGTTGGGCAAAAAAATCGAGGTATTT. Amino acid sequence: CALWVLQEVVLGKKIEVF. A V gene of TRGV9 was called, but no J gene was assigned. CDR1 is GITISATS, CDR2 ISYDGTV, per germline (reference sequence). The length of the CDR3 is 18 residues.

This clone appeared many times. A far larger clone is one nucleotide away, so this likely arose from a read error. The sample holds other DNA sequences that translate to the same CDR3. Called V gene: TRGV9; the J gene was not called. Germline V gives CDR1 GITISATS, CDR2 ISYDGTV (reference sequence). The CDR3 runs 15 residues. The DNA of the CDR3 is TGTGCCTTGTGGGAGCCTCGCCTGGGGTCTTATAAGAAACTCTTC. It is translated as CALWEPRLGSYKKLF.

This clone is medium-sized (0.01 to 0.1%) by share. The sample has other DNA sequences that encode this CDR3 too. The rearrangement uses TRGV4 and TRGJ1 or TRGJ2. CDR3 length: 14 amino acids. The ends lost 5 bases at V and 7 bases at J; junction bases unmatched: 14. CDR1 EGSTGY and CDR2 YDSYTSSV come from the germline V gene. This CDR3 reads CATWAPVGGYKKLF. The CDR3 nucleotides read TGTGCCACCTGGGCCCCGGTCGGAGGCTATAAGAAACTCTTT.